One and the same sample provided the 8 T cell receptor beta chains below, sequenced in a study of spatial heterogeneity in lung cancer (dated by TCRdb to between 2017 and 2020). The library came from 5' RACE. Sequencing was carried out with a NextSeq 500. In-frame beta chains were kept once TCRdb had trimmed the public reads at Q25 with fastp and called clones with MiXCR. Rows are unified per CDR3 protein, each entry keeping the most common DNA and genes. Counted in this sample were around 32,000 distinct CDR3 sequences; 10% of them appeared once. The top ten clonotypes cover around 27% of the sample. Read against the paper, the sample's time point label means: blood at routine non-recurrence follow-up after resection. The sample consisted of PBMCs, taken at follow-up. These receptors came from a female donor with early-stage non-small cell lung cancer.

This clonotype was recorded at least ten times. The CDR3 DNA follows: TGCAGCGCAATGACAGGGAGCAATCAGCCCCAGCATTTT. It encodes CSAMTGSNQPQHF. The chain carries TRBV29-1 and TRBJ1-5; 7 nucleotides match TRBD1. The CDR3 has 13 amino acids. Germline CDR1 is SQVTM and CDR2 is ANQGSEA. With 7 bases clipped from V and 1 base from J, the junction kept 4 bases outside the gene matches.

This clonotype is medium-sized within its sample. The chain has TRBV10-3 and TRBJ1-5; D call uncertain. The CDR3 has 13 amino acids. V was clipped by 2 bases and J by 5 bases, with 7 bases between them. Germline-derived CDR1 and CDR2 are ENHRY and SYGVKD. This chain's CDR3 is CAISEGRDQPQHF. As DNA, the CDR3 is TGTGCCATCAGTGAGGGCAGAGATCAGCCCCAGCATTTT.

This clonotype was counted between two and nine times. The genes are TRBV5-1 and TRBJ2-7, with TRBD1 as a possible D gene (5 bases). V lost 4 bases and J 0 bases, leaving 17 bases between the germline ends. The CDR3 extends over 16 amino acids. Germline V gene sequence: CDR1 SGHRS, CDR2 YFSETQ. The CDR3 nucleotides read TGCGCCAGCAGCCGTCAGGGCTCCAAAGGCTCCTACGAGCAGTACTTC. This encodes CASSRQGSKGSYEQYF.

A few counts support this clonotype. The V gene is TRBV7-2, the J gene TRBJ1-6; D is perhaps TRBD1 (6 bases). In germline, CDR1 is SGHTA, CDR2 FQGNSA. The CDR3 contains 15 residues. Trimming removed 1 base from V and 7 bases from J, with 11 bases in between. CDR3 residues: CASSLEQGLNSPLHF. CDR3 DNA: TGTGCCAGCAGCTTAGAACAGGGCCTCAATTCACCCCTCCACTTT.

A remark on this clonotype: Lacking the conserved final phenylalanine or tryptophan, this CDR3 likely reflects a read error. The chain has TRBV11-2 and TRBJ2-1; no clear D gene. The CDR3 spans 12 residues. The V end lost 3 bases, the J end lost 7 bases, and 7 bases lay between the germline ends. Germline lookup yields CDR1 SGHAT and CDR2 FQNNGV. CDR3 sequence reads: CASSLQRNEQFS. DNA for the CDR3: TGTGCCAGCAGCTTGCAGAGGAATGAGCAGTTCTCC.

This clonotype has ten or more counts. CDR3 bases: TGTGCCAGCAGCTTGGGACTAGCGGGACACCAAGAGACCCAGTACTTC. Translated: CASSLGLAGHQETQYF. The rearrangement joins TRBV11-2 to TRBJ2-5; 13 bases align to TRBD2. This CDR3 contains 16 residues. The ends lost 3 bases at V and 0 bases at J; junction bases unmatched: 1. CDR1 is SGHAT and CDR2 is FQNNGV in the germline V gene. The entire variable domain, with the rest obtained from reference TRBV11-2 and TRBJ2-5, is as follows: EAGVAQSPRYKIIEKRQSVAFWCNPISGHATLYWYQQILGQGPKLLIQFQNNGVVDDSQLPKDRFSAERLKGVDSTLKIQPAKLEDSAVYLCASSLGLAGHQETQYFGPGTRLLVL.

In this sample, this clonotype turned up many times. V usage is TRBV30 and J usage is TRBJ1-5, with D unclear. Germline V gene lookup returns CDR1 GTSNPN and CDR2 SVGIG (reference sequence). This CDR3 region has 13 residues. The V and J ends lost 2 bases and 5 bases respectively, with 10 bases between them. The CDR3 loop reads CAWSPAIDQPQHF. In DNA form, the CDR3 reads TGTGCCTGGAGTCCAGCGATAGATCAGCCCCAGCATTTT.

This clonotype was recorded at least ten times. The genes are TRBV23-1 and TRBJ1-5, with 9 positions matching TRBD1. TRBV23-1 is an ORF, with its function uncertain. V gave up 4 bases and J gave up 0 bases; unmatched junction bases: 10. The CDR3 is 18 residues long. For the CDR3, the DNA is TGCGCCAGCAGTCGAATGCCCGGGACAGGGAATAGCAATCAGCCCCAGCATTTT. Protein product: CASSRMPGTGNSNQPQHF.